Below, one TCR beta chain is given with its context. The data derive from a study of T cell changes during pregnancy in multiple sclerosis. Per the germline V gene, CDR1 is SGDLS and CDR2 is YYNGEE. This CDR3 has 14 amino acids. Trimming removed 4 bases from V and 7 bases from J, with 15 bases in between. The method was immunoSEQ multiplex PCR; TCRdb's version includes in-frame clones alone and lacks a portion of them. The table shows around 48,000 clones, with 90% occurring only once. The TCR comes from a female donor with multiple sclerosis, enrolled in a pregnancy study. The rearrangement links TRBV9 to TRBJ1-5, with TRBD1 as a possible D gene (5 bases). The sequencing here drew on CD8+ T cells from peripheral blood mononuclear cells, taken before pregnancy. The CDR3 is CASSTGGVGQPQHF. The CDR3 DNA follows: TGTGCCAGCAGCACCGGGGGGGTGGGCCAGCCCCAGCATTTT.